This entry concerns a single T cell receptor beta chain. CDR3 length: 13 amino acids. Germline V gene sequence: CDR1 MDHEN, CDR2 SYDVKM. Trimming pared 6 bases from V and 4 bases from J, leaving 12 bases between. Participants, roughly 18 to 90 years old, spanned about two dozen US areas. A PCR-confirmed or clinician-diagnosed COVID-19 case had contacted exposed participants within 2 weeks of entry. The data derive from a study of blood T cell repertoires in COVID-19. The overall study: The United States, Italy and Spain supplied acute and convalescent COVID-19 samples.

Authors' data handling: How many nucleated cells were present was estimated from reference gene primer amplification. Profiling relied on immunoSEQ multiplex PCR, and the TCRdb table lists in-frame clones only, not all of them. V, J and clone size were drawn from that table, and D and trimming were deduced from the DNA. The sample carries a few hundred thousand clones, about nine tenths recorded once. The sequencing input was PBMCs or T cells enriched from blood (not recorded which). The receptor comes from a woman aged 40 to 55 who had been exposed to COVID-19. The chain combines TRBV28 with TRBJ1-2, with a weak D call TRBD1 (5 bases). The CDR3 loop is CASRGDLVYGYTF. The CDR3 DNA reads TGTGCCAGCAGGGGGGACTTAGTCTATGGCTACACCTTC.